Listed here are 31 T cell receptor beta chains from one sample, sequenced in a study of shared clonotypes between healthy human individuals. This table comes from immunoSEQ multiplex PCR, and its TCRdb copy is limited to in-frame clones, with some not included. The profile covers about 2 million clones, with about 95% appearing a single time and 1.1% taken by the ten largest. Terminally differentiated effector memory CD45RA+ cells were left out of the naive CD8 fraction, which was CD45RO-negative and positively selected for CCR7. Source material: naive CD8+ T cells sorted from blood. The source is a man in his late teens or twenties in good health.

This chain connects TRBV27 to TRBJ2-7, with TRBD2 as a possible D gene (7 bases). The CDR3 is 16 residues long. V lost 5 bases, J lost 5 bases, and 22 bases lay in between. Looked up from germline, CDR1 is MNHEY and CDR2 is SMNVEV (reference sequence). The CDR3 is CASSPRGAPLGHEQYF. The CDR3 nucleotides read TGTGCCAGCAGTCCCCGGGGGGCCCCCTTAGGCCACGAGCAGTACTTC.

The rearrangement uses TRBV6-5 and TRBJ2-1; 7 bases line up with TRBD1. J gave up 2 bases and V 3 bases, and 4 bases lay outside the gene matches. From germline, CDR1 is MNHEY and CDR2 SVGAGI. The CDR3 extends over 15 amino acids. CDR3 protein: CASSYRQGTYNEQFF. Written as DNA, the CDR3 is TGTGCCAGCAGTTATCGACAGGGTACCTACAATGAGCAGTTCTTC.

The chain employs TRBV7-2 and TRBJ2-1, with D perhaps matching TRBD2 (6 bases). The V gene lost 2 bases and the J gene lost 0 bases, with 11 bases spanning the gap. Per the germline V gene, CDR1 is SGHTA and CDR2 is FQGNSA. The length of the CDR3 is 16 residues. CDR3 sequence (DNA): TGTGCCAGCAGCTTACGGGGGACCAACTCCTACAATGAGCAGTTCTTC. Its translation: CASSLRGTNSYNEQFF.

The CDR3 region has the DNA TGTGCCAGCAGCTGGATACGGGACTCCGGGGCGATCTATGGCTACACCTTC. This sequence encodes CASSWIRDSGAIYGYTF. This chain links TRBV11-2 with TRBJ1-2; D might be TRBD1 (5 bases). The CDR3 runs to 17 residues. V was clipped by 4 bases and J by 4 bases, with 22 bases between them. Germline V gene sequence: CDR1 SGHAT, CDR2 FQNNGV.

The gene calls are TRBV7-2 and TRBJ2-1; 10 nucleotides agree with TRBD2. With 1 base clipped from V and 8 bases from J, the junction kept 5 bases outside the gene matches. CDR1 is SGHTA, CDR2 FQGNSA, per germline. This CDR3 region has 15 residues. The CDR3 reads CASSLVPSGSYEQFF. The CDR3 coding sequence is TGTGCCAGCAGCTTAGTGCCTAGCGGGAGCTATGAGCAGTTCTTC.

V gene TRBV11-2 combines with J gene TRBJ2-1; 8 nucleotides agree with TRBD2. Trimming removed 5 bases from V and 3 bases from J; junction bases left unmatched: 6. Germline CDR1 SGHAT, CDR2 FQNNGV. This CDR3 spans 15 amino acids. CDR3 nucleotide sequence: TGTGCCAGCAGCCCCAGACTAGCGAGCTACAATGAGCAGTTCTTC. Amino acid sequence: CASSPRLASYNEQFF.

V is TRBV6-5 and J is TRBJ2-5, with D unclear. Deletions cut 0 bases from V and 6 bases from J, with 17 bases between. This CDR3 comprises 16 residues. The germline CDR1 and CDR2 sequences are MNHEY and SVGAGI. CDR3: CASSYSRVDLNQTQYF. The CDR3 nucleotides read TGTGCCAGCAGTTACTCTCGGGTAGACCTCAACCAGACCCAGTACTTC.

The rearrangement joins TRBV7-2 to TRBJ1-2; the match to TRBD1 covers 11 bases. Per the germline V gene, CDR1 is SGHTA and CDR2 is FQGNSA. V lost 6 bases and J lost 7; bases outside the gene matches: 16. The CDR3 covers 17 residues. This CDR3 reads CASSPGTSGQGGLGYTF. Written as DNA, the CDR3 is TGTGCCAGCAGTCCGGGGACGTCGGGACAGGGGGGACTTGGCTACACCTTC.

This rearrangement joins TRBV29-1 to TRBJ2-7; 9 bases fit TRBD2. Germline V gene sequence: CDR1 SQVTM, CDR2 ANQGSEA. After removal of 4 bases from V and 3 bases from J, the junction contained 4 bases not matched to a gene. The CDR3 is 13 residues long. The CDR3 DNA sequence: TGCAGCGTTGGCCTAGCGGGGTTCTACGAGCAGTACTTC. This translates into CSVGLAGFYEQYF.

The J gene is TRBJ2-2, the V gene TRBV13; 12 bases are shared with TRBD2. CDR3 size: 17 residues. Losses at the gene ends were 1 base for V and 3 bases for J; bases not matched to a gene: 3. Per the germline V gene, CDR1 is PRHDT and CDR2 is FYEKMQ (reference sequence). The CDR3 DNA reads as TGTGCCAGCAGCTTAGTGGGACTAGCGGGTCACACCGGGGAGCTGTTTTTT. Encoded protein: CASSLVGLAGHTGELFF.

This chain joins TRBV2 and TRBJ2-1; 7 nucleotides line up with TRBD1. V shed 3 bases, J shed 7 bases, and the junction held 12 bases outside the gene matches. The V gene's germline CDR1 is SNHLY and CDR2 FYNNEI. This CDR3 has 16 amino acids. The CDR3 is CASSDRDSPPRNEQFF. CDR3 nucleotide sequence: TGTGCCAGCAGTGATCGGGACAGTCCCCCAAGGAATGAGCAGTTCTTC.

The chain links TRBV4-1 to TRBJ2-3, with TRBD2 matching 8 bases. Trimming took 4 bases from V and 2 from J; bases not matched to a gene: 8. This CDR3 contains 16 residues. The germline V gene has CDR1 MGHRA and CDR2 YSYEKL. The CDR3 nucleotides read TGCGCCAGCAGCCTAATCCGGGAGGGGGACACAGATACGCAGTATTTT. As protein: CASSLIREGDTDTQYF.

This clone was seen only once. This rearrangement joins TRBV4-1 to TRBJ2-7, with a tentative D call TRBD1 (7 bases). Per germline, CDR1 MGHRA and CDR2 YSYEKL. The V end lost 10 bases, the J end lost 1 base, and 17 bases lay between the germline ends. The CDR3 is 14 amino acids. The CDR3 DNA follows: TGCGCCACCCGCGGGGACAGCCCGTCCTACGAGCAGTACTTC. Translation gives CATRGDSPSYEQYF.

This chain connects TRBV7-9 to TRBJ2-2; D is ambiguous. The CDR3 sequence is 12 residues long. The germline CDR1 and CDR2 sequences are SEHNR and FQNEAQ (reference sequence). Trimming took 5 bases from V and 7 from J, leaving 8 bases between them. CDR3 protein: CASSTGLGELFF. CDR3 sequence (DNA): TGTGCCAGCAGCACGGGTCTCGGGGAGCTGTTTTTT.

V and J are TRBV7-3 and TRBJ2-1; D gene unclear. V was trimmed by 2 bases and J by 2 bases, leaving 10 bases between them. Germline V gives CDR1 SGHTA, CDR2 FQGTGA. This CDR3 comprises 15 residues. The CDR3 sequence: CASSLGSSAYNEQFF. The CDR3, as DNA: TGTGCCAGCAGCTTAGGTAGTTCAGCCTACAATGAGCAGTTCTTC. The full variable domain, completed using reference TRBV7-3 and TRBJ2-1, is GAGVSQTPSNKVTEKGKYVELRCDPISGHTALYWYRQSLGQGPEFLIYFQGTGAADDSGLPNDRFFAVRPEGSVSTLKIQRTERGDSAVYLCASSLGSSAYNEQFFGPGTRLTVL.

This clone was seen only once. In the same sample, other DNA sequences code for this CDR3. CDR3 residues: CASSPPGGGAYNEQFF. The CDR3, as DNA: TGTGCCAGCTCACCACCCGGCGGGGGGGCATACAATGAGCAGTTCTTC. This chain joins TRBV18 and TRBJ2-1, with 9 bases matching TRBD2. The CDR3 has 16 residues. The germline V gene encodes CDR1 KGHSH and CDR2 LQKENI. V shed 0 bases, J shed 4 bases, and the junction held 4 bases outside the gene matches.

The chain joins TRBV5-6 to TRBJ1-6, with TRBD1 matching 7 bases. In germline, CDR1 is SGHDT, CDR2 YYEEEE. CDR3 size: 14 residues. The V gene end was trimmed by 4 bases and the J gene end by 9 bases; junction bases not matched to a gene: 7. This chain's CDR3 is CASSAGGGGSPLHF. The CDR3 DNA follows: TGTGCCAGCAGCGCAGGGGGTGGCGGTTCACCCCTCCACTTT. Together with reference TRBV5-6 and TRBJ1-6, the CDR3 gives the full variable domain: DAGVTQSPTHLIKTRGQQVTLRCSPKSGHDTVSWYQQALGQGPQFIFQYYEEEERQRGNFPDRFSGHQFPNYSSELNVNALLLGDSALYLCASSAGGGGSPLHFGNGTRLTVT.

V is TRBV29-1 and J is TRBJ2-2, with 7 nucleotides matching TRBD1. Germline CDR1 is SQVTM and CDR2 is ANQGSEA. With V trimmed by 7 bases and J by 2 bases, 4 bases remained unmatched. The CDR3 totals 13 residues. Written as DNA, the CDR3 is TGCAGCGCCGGACAGGTTAACACCGGGGAGCTGTTTTTT. Translating it yields CSAGQVNTGELFF.

Regarding this clone: The sample holds other DNA sequences that translate to the same CDR3. This chain connects TRBV27 to TRBJ1-4; no reliable D call. V was clipped by 8 bases and J by 5 bases, with 12 bases between them. The CDR3 covers 13 residues. The germline V gene encodes CDR1 MNHEY and CDR2 SMNVEV (reference sequence). CDR3 sequence reads: CASSAGSNEKLFF. The CDR3 nucleotides are TGTGCCAGCTCGGCTGGGTCCAATGAAAAACTGTTTTTT.

This chain connects TRBV6-5 to TRBJ2-2; the D is unclear. The germline gives CDR1 MNHEY, CDR2 SVGAGI. The CDR3 sequence is 12 residues long. V was cut by 4 bases and J by 6 bases, with 6 bases left in between. In DNA form, the CDR3 reads TGTGCCAGCAGTTTGTCTGCCGGGGAGCTGTTTTTT. Its translation is CASSLSAGELFF.

This clone was counted a few times. The chain links TRBV5-1 to TRBJ1-5, with unresolved D. V was pared by 4 bases and J by 5 bases, with 4 bases between. There are 11 residues in the CDR3. Per the germline V gene, CDR1 is SGHRS and CDR2 is YFSETQ. In nucleotides, the CDR3 is TGCGCCAGCAGCAGGGATCAGCCCCAGCATTTT. Protein sequence: CASSRDQPQHF.

This clone was observed a single time. The genes are TRBV27 and TRBJ2-7, with 7 bases identical to TRBD1. From germline, CDR1 is MNHEY and CDR2 SMNVEV (reference sequence). The CDR3 sequence is 14 residues long. The V gene end was trimmed by 2 bases and the J gene end by 5 bases; junction bases not matched to a gene: 6. The CDR3 reads CASSLDRATNEQYF. The CDR3 nucleotides are TGTGCCAGCAGTTTAGACAGGGCGACCAACGAGCAGTACTTC.

Of note for this clone: An end of the junction differs from the germline gene, which may be a read error. J is TRBJ1-2 and V is TRBV9; D is uncertain. Per the germline V gene, CDR1 is SGDLS and CDR2 is YYNGEE. This CDR3 is 13 amino acids long. The CDR3 sequence: CASSPGSSTHFAF. Written as DNA, the CDR3 is TGTGCCAGCAGCCCAGGATCGAGCACCCACTTCGCCTTC.

About this clone: Other DNA sequences in the sample encode the same CDR3. V is TRBV27 and J is TRBJ2-7; 10 nucleotides match TRBD2. V lost 6 bases, J lost 1 base, and 0 bases stayed unmatched. The germline gives CDR1 MNHEY, CDR2 SMNVEV (reference sequence). This CDR3 contains 13 residues. In DNA form, the CDR3 reads TGTGCCAGCAGACTAGCGGGGTCCTACGAGCAGTACTTC. This gives the protein CASRLAGSYEQYF.

The V call is TRBV4-1, the J call TRBJ2-7; D may correspond to TRBD1 or TRBD2 (5 bases each). V gave up 0 bases and J gave up 0 bases, with 12 bases separating them. Germline V gives CDR1 MGHRA, CDR2 YSYEKL. CDR3 length equals 16 residues. CDR3 nucleotide sequence: TGCGCCAGCAGCCAAGATCCCCGGGGCCTCTCCTACGAGCAGTACTTC. The encoded protein is CASSQDPRGLSYEQYF.

The chain has TRBV7-2 and TRBJ2-1; tentatively, D is TRBD1 (5 bases). Germline V gives CDR1 SGHTA, CDR2 FQGNSA. Deletions cut 0 bases from V and 0 bases from J, with 9 bases between. The CDR3 consists of 16 residues. The chain's CDR3 is CASSLAGQGSYNEQFF. CDR3 DNA sequence: TGTGCCAGCAGCTTAGCGGGGCAGGGCTCCTACAATGAGCAGTTCTTC.

This clone was recorded only once. The CDR3: CASSPSGRGSTEAFF. CDR3 coding DNA: TGTGCCAGCAGCCCCTCGGGGAGGGGGAGCACTGAAGCTTTCTTT. The rearrangement uses TRBV5-6 and TRBJ1-1, with D maybe TRBD1 (6 bases). The CDR3 covers 15 residues. Germline V CDR1 and CDR2: SGHDT, YYEEEE. V shed 4 bases and J shed 4 bases, with 17 bases lying between them.

The V and J genes are TRBV27 and TRBJ2-7, with 12 bases lining up with TRBD1. This CDR3 has 16 amino acids. The V and J ends lost 6 bases and 3 bases, in that order; junction bases with no gene match: 9. Germline CDR1 MNHEY, CDR2 SMNVEV (reference sequence). CDR3 protein: CASSLGGTGGDYEQYF. The CDR3 region has the DNA TGTGCCAGCAGCCTGGGGGGGACAGGGGGCGACTACGAGCAGTACTTC.

This sequence joins TRBV28 and TRBJ2-1; D is ambiguous. This CDR3 is built from 15 residues. Germline-derived CDR1 and CDR2 are MDHEN and SYDVKM. With 4 bases removed from V and 3 bases from J, the gap between germline ends came to 13 bases. In DNA form, the CDR3 reads TGTGCCAGCAGTTCCCGGGCCCCAGGCTACAATGAGCAGTTCTTC. Amino acid sequence: CASSSRAPGYNEQFF.

The chain links TRBV4-1 to TRBJ2-5; 7 bases map to TRBD2. J gave up 4 bases and V 3 bases, and 14 bases lay outside the gene matches. The CDR3 runs 17 residues. Germline loops: CDR1 MGHRA, CDR2 YSYEKL. CDR3 protein: CASSQLAVRGERETQYF. CDR3 in DNA: TGCGCCAGCAGCCAGTTAGCGGTCCGGGGGGAAAGAGAGACCCAGTACTTC.

With regard to this clone: Different DNA sequences within this sample yield the same CDR3. The chain employs TRBV7-6 and TRBJ2-7; D not resolved. Between the trimmed V and J ends, which lost 1 base and 1 base, there was a span of 5 bases. This CDR3 has 13 amino acids. Germline lookup yields CDR1 SGHVS and CDR2 FNYEAQ. CDR3 loop: CASSLDSSYEQYF. As DNA, the CDR3 is TGTGCCAGCAGCTTAGACAGTTCCTACGAGCAGTACTTC.